This note documents a single TCR beta chain sequence. This specimen comes from a study of blood T cell repertoires in COVID-19. This CDR3 comprises 14 residues. Per germline, CDR1 KGHSH and CDR2 LQKENI. V shed 3 bases and J shed 2 bases, with 11 bases lying between them. Using immunoSEQ multiplex PCR, the repertoire was profiled, and TCRdb retains in-frame clones only, with some absent. There are roughly 140,000 clones in the sample; roughly 80% occur only once, and less than 2.5% lies in the top ten. The receptor's source is a man in his 70s with acute or convalescent COVID-19. The chain recombines TRBV18 with TRBJ2-7; a possible D gene is TRBD1 (6 bases). Sample: peripheral blood. The CDR3 nucleotides read TGTGCCAGCTCACCCCAGGGGTCCCCCTACGAGCAGTACTTC. Amino acid sequence: CASSPQGSPYEQYF.